The 30 T cell receptor beta chains presented below share a single source sample, sequenced in a study of OX40 agonist ivuxolimab in advanced cancers. Method: immunoSEQ multiplex PCR; TCRdb's copy keeps in-frame clones and lacks some. The table has about 58,000 clones, more than 85% seen once; the top ten hold around 0.73%. The sequences come from CD4+ or CD8+ T cells sorted from blood, collected in a trial of the OX40 agonist ivuxolimab. All receptors derive from an adult with an advanced solid tumor such as melanoma, head and neck, liver or kidney cancer.

Written as DNA, the CDR3 is TGTGCCAGCAGTTCCCCCCCCTTGACGGGCTACAATGAGCAGTTCTTC. Its protein is CASSSPPLTGYNEQFF. The J gene is TRBJ2-1, the V gene TRBV6-6; no clear D. The CDR3 length is 16 residues. Germline V gives CDR1 MNHNY, CDR2 SVGAGI (reference sequence). V lost 4 bases and J lost 3, with 16 bases in between.

This sequence joins TRBV5-8 and TRBJ2-5; the D is unclear. V lost 4 bases and J 7 bases, leaving 11 bases between the germline ends. The CDR3 contains 12 residues. Germline CDR1 SGHTS, CDR2 YDEGEE. DNA of the CDR3: TGTGCCAGCAGCCAGCCGGTTGGGACCCAGTACTTC. Its protein product is CASSQPVGTQYF.

V usage is TRBV7-8 and J usage is TRBJ2-1; D possibly corresponds to TRBD2 (6 bases). CDR3 length: 20 amino acids. CDR1 is SGHVS and CDR2 is FQNEAQ in the germline V gene. V lost 0 bases, J lost 1 base, and 22 bases lay in between. CDR3 loop: CASSLAIWGPKAGSYNEQFF. CDR3 bases: TGTGCCAGCAGCTTAGCCATATGGGGCCCAAAGGCGGGGTCCTACAATGAGCAGTTCTTC.

In this sample, this clone turned up a few times. The rearrangement links TRBV14 to TRBJ2-1; D possibly corresponds to TRBD2 (6 bases). Germline CDR1 reads SGHDN; CDR2 reads FVKESK. This CDR3 spans 13 amino acids. The ends were cut back, 1 base at V and 10 bases at J, with 11 bases in the middle. CDR3: CASSQVRSGEQFF. CDR3 bases: TGTGCCAGCAGCCAAGTAAGAAGCGGGGAGCAGTTCTTC.

This sequence joins TRBV18 and TRBJ2-2, with no clear D. This CDR3 has 14 residues. Per germline, CDR1 KGHSH and CDR2 LQKENI. The ends were cut back, 0 bases at V and 5 bases at J, with 7 bases in the middle. This CDR3 reads CASSPPRSTGELFF. CDR3 coding DNA: TGTGCCAGCTCACCACCCAGATCGACCGGGGAGCTGTTTTTT.

This chain uses TRBV4-1 with TRBJ1-3, with unresolved D. The CDR3 consists of 16 residues. Trimming left V 3 bases short and J 4 bases short, with 16 bases between. CDR1 MGHRA and CDR2 YSYEKL come from the germline V gene. The CDR3 sequence: CASSQTSLQIGNTIYF. In DNA form, the CDR3 reads TGCGCCAGCAGCCAGACCTCTTTACAGATAGGAAACACCATATATTTT.

V is TRBV19 and J is TRBJ2-5; 15 positions agree with TRBD2. Germline CDR1 and CDR2: LNHDA and SQIVND (reference sequence). V lost 3 bases, J lost 5 bases, and 4 bases stayed unmatched. This CDR3 has 16 residues. The CDR3, as DNA: TGTGCCAGTAGTATGCCCGGGACTAGCGGGAGGGAGACCCAGTACTTC. Protein: CASSMPGTSGRETQYF.

There are a few counts of this clone. The chain combines TRBV2 with TRBJ2-1; 11 positions match TRBD2. Trimming took 4 bases from V and 4 from J; bases not matched to a gene: 6. The CDR3 has 16 amino acids. Looked up from germline, CDR1 is SNHLY and CDR2 is FYNNEI. The CDR3 DNA follows: TGTGCCAGCAGTGGGAAAACTAGCGGGAGTTACAATGAGCAGTTCTTC. The encoded protein is CASSGKTSGSYNEQFF.

V is TRBV18 and J is TRBJ1-1; D not resolved. Germline lookup yields CDR1 KGHSH and CDR2 LQKENI. With 3 bases removed from V and 1 base from J, the gap between germline ends came to 6 bases. CDR3 length: 13 amino acids. The CDR3 loop is CASSPRGNTEAFF. CDR3 in DNA: TGTGCCAGCTCACCGCGGGGGAACACTGAAGCTTTCTTT.

For this clone: The missing conserved phenylalanine or tryptophan at the end of this CDR3 makes a read error likely. It is unclear where the CDR3 begins or ends on the DNA, so no DNA is shown, and the CDR3 is as TCRdb lists it. V is TRBV5-1 and J is TRBJ2-3; the table names TRBD1, a call not compared with the DNA. The CDR3 sequence runs 13 residues, both termini included. Germline V gives CDR1 SGHRS, CDR2 YFSETQ. CDR3 protein: CASSFDSQGALVL.

The chain couples TRBV4-3 to TRBJ2-3, with 7 bases aligning to TRBD1. CDR1 is LGHNA and CDR2 is YSLEER in the germline V gene. This CDR3 comprises 13 residues. V was clipped by 1 base and J by 11 bases; unmatched bases: 6. The CDR3 here is CASSQGAGGEQYF. The CDR3 DNA reads TGCGCCAGCAGCCAAGGGGCAGGGGGTGAGCAGTATTTT.

The chain recombines TRBV5-1 with TRBJ1-5; D not certain. Trimming removed 0 bases from V and 6 bases from J, with 7 bases in between. Looked up from germline, CDR1 is SGHRS and CDR2 is YFSETQ. This CDR3 region has 13 residues. The CDR3: CASSLVGPQPQHF. The DNA of the CDR3 is TGCGCCAGCAGCTTGGTAGGCCCTCAGCCCCAGCATTTT.

This rearrangement joins TRBV29-1 to TRBJ2-3, with 7 bases fitting TRBD2. The germline V gene encodes CDR1 SQVTM and CDR2 ANQGSEA. J gave up 2 bases and V 3 bases, and 2 bases lay outside the gene matches. The CDR3 has 13 amino acids. CDR3 sequence reads: CSVEGLTTDTQYF. In DNA form, the CDR3 reads TGCAGCGTTGAGGGACTAACCACAGATACGCAGTATTTT.

The chain is built from TRBV5-1 and TRBJ1-6; TRBD1 matches 7 bases. This CDR3 is 15 amino acids long. The V gene's germline CDR1 is SGHRS and CDR2 YFSETQ. The V gene end was trimmed by 0 bases and the J gene end by 8 bases; junction bases not matched to a gene: 5. The CDR3 is CASSLGTGPYSPLHF. CDR3 DNA sequence: TGCGCCAGCAGCTTGGGGACAGGACCCTATTCACCCCTCCACTTT.

The genes are TRBV6-6 and TRBJ2-5, with 11 positions matching TRBD1. The V segment lost 5 bases and the J segment 5 bases; nucleotides outside the gene matches: 7. The germline CDR1 and CDR2 sequences are MNHNY and SVGAGI (reference sequence). The CDR3 is 15 amino acids. CDR3 protein: CASSGTGGFRETQYF. The CDR3 nucleotides are TGTGCCAGCAGTGGGACAGGGGGATTCAGGGAGACCCAGTACTTC.

V and J are TRBV7-2 and TRBJ2-3; D unresolved. Germline loops: CDR1 SGHTA, CDR2 FQGNSA. The ends were cut back, 5 bases at V and 4 bases at J, with 10 bases in the middle. CDR3 length equals 13 residues. CDR3 nucleotide sequence: TGTGCCAGCAGCGCGTACCGGGCAGATACGCAGTATTTT. It encodes CASSAYRADTQYF.

The chain couples TRBV5-1 to TRBJ2-3, with TRBD2 matching 12 bases. The germline V gene encodes CDR1 SGHRS and CDR2 YFSETQ. Trimming cost V 1 base and J 4 bases; bases outside gene matches: 4. This CDR3 comprises 16 residues. CDR3 in DNA: TGCGCCAGCAGCTTGAGGCTAGCGGGAGGGTCAGATACGCAGTATTTT. Translating it yields CASSLRLAGGSDTQYF. The full variable domain, with the rest looked up from reference TRBV5-1 and TRBJ2-3, is KAGVTQTPRYLIKTRGQQVTLSCSPISGHRSVSWYQQTPGQGLQFLFEYFSETQRNKGNFPGRFSGRQFSNSRSEMNVSTLELGDSALYLCASSLRLAGGSDTQYFGPGTRLTVL.

As to this clone: At one end the junction does not follow the germline gene, possibly because of a read error. The CDR3 DNA reads as TGTGCCAGCAGCCGCCCAGACCAGGAGACCCAGTACTTC. Its translation is CASSRPDQETQYF. The chain links TRBV5-4 to TRBJ2-5; D remains unclear. Germline V gene sequence: CDR1 SGHNT, CDR2 YYREEE (reference sequence). The CDR3 extends over 13 amino acids.

The chain carries TRBV28 and TRBJ1-2; D gene ambiguous. From germline, CDR1 is MDHEN and CDR2 SYDVKM. Trimming left V 6 bases short and J 8 bases short, with 16 bases between. CDR3 size: 13 residues. The CDR3 DNA reads as TGTGCCAGCAGCTATCAAGGGCGGGTGGGCTACACCTTC. It specifies CASSYQGRVGYTF.

This clone was counted a few times. The chain has TRBV5-6 and TRBJ2-7; D is possibly TRBD2 (7 bases). V was pared by 0 bases and J by 4 bases, with 17 bases between. The CDR3 sequence is 16 residues long. Germline assignment: CDR1 SGHDT and CDR2 YYEEEE. CDR3 sequence: CASSLVGEGDGYEQYF. The CDR3 nucleotides are TGTGCCAGCAGCTTGGTCGGGGAGGGGGACGGGTACGAGCAGTACTTC.

The rearrangement uses TRBV6-1 and TRBJ1-5; D may be TRBD1 (6 bases). The CDR3 is made up of 13 amino acids. V lost 7 bases and J lost 6, with 13 bases in between. Looked up from germline, CDR1 is MNHNS and CDR2 is SASEGT. DNA of the CDR3: TGTGCCAGCACTTCCGGGGGGCCTCAGCCCCAGCATTTT. This translates into CASTSGGPQPQHF.

The J gene is TRBJ2-3, the V gene TRBV30; D unclear. Looked up from germline, CDR1 is GTSNPN and CDR2 is SVGIG (reference sequence). Trimming removed 0 bases at V and 4 bases at J, with 2 bases between. The CDR3 has 11 amino acids. The CDR3 spells CAWSVSDTQYF. The CDR3 DNA reads as TGTGCCTGGAGTGTATCAGATACGCAGTATTTT.

The chain has TRBV6-1 and TRBJ1-4; no firm D call. CDR3 length equals 17 residues. Germline V gene lookup returns CDR1 MNHNS and CDR2 SASEGT. The V gene lost 3 bases and the J gene lost 0 bases, with 14 bases spanning the gap. The CDR3 loop is CASSDLGNSATNEKLFF. CDR3 bases: TGTGCCAGCAGTGATTTGGGTAACTCGGCAACTAATGAAAAACTGTTTTTT.

The J gene is TRBJ2-7, the V gene TRBV7-3; no firm D call. This CDR3 spans 15 amino acids. Germline values: CDR1 SGHTA, CDR2 FQGTGA. The V end was cut by 4 bases, the J end by 2 bases, with 15 bases between. Written as DNA, the CDR3 is TGTGCCAGCAGCTCTCAAGCGACCGGACCCTACGAGCAGTACTTC. This encodes CASSSQATGPYEQYF.

This clone has only one observation. The rearrangement links TRBV30 to TRBJ2-5; D remains ambiguous. Germline lookup yields CDR1 GTSNPN and CDR2 SVGIG (reference sequence). With 0 bases removed from V and 4 bases from J, the gap between germline ends came to 0 bases. The CDR3 length is 10 residues. The CDR3 loop is CAWSVETQYF. The CDR3 DNA sequence: TGTGCCTGGAGTGTAGAGACCCAGTACTTC.

This clone has just one count. This chain joins TRBV9 and TRBJ1-1; 11 bases fit TRBD1. Germline CDR1 is SGDLS and CDR2 is YYNGEE. The CDR3 contains 15 residues. V gave up 4 bases and J gave up 6 bases; unmatched junction bases: 8. The CDR3 sequence is CASSTGTGGYSEAFF. CDR3 sequence (DNA): TGTGCCAGCAGCACCGGGACAGGGGGTTATTCTGAAGCTTTCTTT.

The chain combines TRBV29-1 with TRBJ2-1; the D gene is possibly TRBD1 (6 bases). CDR3 size: 12 residues. Germline CDR1 and CDR2: SQVTM and ANQGSEA. V was trimmed by 4 bases and J by 7 bases, leaving 11 bases between them. CDR3 region: CSVVSQGNEQFF. CDR3 sequence (DNA): TGCAGCGTTGTTTCCCAGGGGAATGAGCAGTTCTTC.

The chain couples TRBV21-1 to TRBJ2-4; the D call TRBD2 from the table was never checked on the DNA. TRBV21-1 is tagged as a pseudogene. This CDR3 is 16 amino acids long. CDR3 sequence: CASILREVPAKNIQYF. The CDR3 DNA follows: TGTGCCAGCATACTACGGGAGGTGCCAGCCAAAAACATTCAGTACTTC.

This clone was observed a single time. V is TRBV5-1 and J is TRBJ1-1; D remains ambiguous. V was shortened by 4 bases and J by 2 bases, with 15 bases between the two germline ends. The germline gives CDR1 SGHRS, CDR2 YFSETQ. This CDR3 contains 15 residues. The CDR3 nucleotides read TGCGCCAGCAGCCCCGGGGTCCGGGGTAACACTGAAGCTTTCTTT. This translates into CASSPGVRGNTEAFF.

This rearrangement joins TRBV29-1 to TRBJ2-1; 9 bases match TRBD1. The germline V gene encodes CDR1 SQVTM and CDR2 ANQGSEA. The CDR3 covers 14 residues. J lost 8 bases, V lost 3 bases, and 8 bases had no gene match. CDR3 protein: CSVEWGQGRYEQFF. CDR3 DNA: TGCAGCGTTGAGTGGGGACAGGGACGATATGAGCAGTTCTTC.